The 8 T cell receptor beta chains reported below all come from one sample, sequenced in a study of graft-versus-host responses after intestinal transplantation. The researchers put roughly 200,000 CFSE-labeled responder cells into plates with roughly 200,000 irradiated, violet-dye-labeled stimulator cells. The assay was immunoSEQ multiplex PCR, and TCRdb's table has in-frame clones only and misses some. Of 10,000 or so clones detected, under 40% appear once; the ten largest clones hold about 13%. The sequenced sample was alloreactive CD8+ T cells from a mixed lymphocyte reaction culture, obtained before intestinal transplant. Subset indicated: CFSE-low proliferating T cells sorted from approximately six-day pre-transplant mixed lymphocyte reaction (GvH or HvG direction). These receptors all come from a human patient who received an intestinal transplant.

The table lists this clone with a few counts. The chain carries TRBV9 and TRBJ2-1, with TRBD1 identical over 7 bases. J gave up 5 bases and V 4 bases, and 3 bases lay outside the gene matches. Germline CDR1 SGDLS, CDR2 YYNGEE. The CDR3 sequence is 13 residues long. The CDR3 region is CASSQGQHNEQFF. The DNA of the CDR3 is TGTGCCAGCAGCCAGGGACAGCACAATGAGCAGTTCTTC. Drawing the rest from reference TRBV9 and TRBJ2-1, the complete variable domain is DSGVTQTPKHLITATGQRVTLRCSPRSGDLSVYWYQQSLDQGLQFLIQYYNGEERAKGNILERFSAQQFPDLHSELNLSSLELGDSALYFCASSQGQHNEQFFGPGTRLTVL.

The chain links TRBV6-6 to TRBJ2-1, with a possible D match to TRBD2 (5 bases). Germline assignment: CDR1 MNHNY and CDR2 SVGAGI (reference sequence). The length of the CDR3 is 15 residues. V was clipped by 6 bases and J by 2 bases, with 14 bases between them. Here the CDR3 reads CASRSDGVPYNEQFF. Written as DNA, the CDR3 is TGTGCCAGCAGGTCGGACGGGGTTCCCTACAATGAGCAGTTCTTC.

This clone was seen only a few times. V gene TRBV6-5 combines with J gene TRBJ2-3; tentative D call: TRBD2 (5 bases). Trimming took 5 bases from V and 4 from J, leaving 10 bases between them. The CDR3 is made up of 13 amino acids. CDR1 is MNHEY, CDR2 SVGAGI, per germline. CDR3 in DNA: TGTGCCAGCAGTGCCGGACTGTCAGATACGCAGTATTTT. It codes for CASSAGLSDTQYF.

This sequence joins TRBV5-4 and TRBJ2-7; the D gene is possibly TRBD2 (7 bases). V lost 5 bases to trimming and J lost 2 bases, with 11 bases between them. Germline values: CDR1 SGHNT, CDR2 YYREEE (reference sequence). This CDR3 spans 13 amino acids. As DNA, the CDR3 is TGTGCCAGCAGTGGAGGGGGGGCCTACGAGCAGTACTTC. This encodes CASSGGGAYEQYF.

The chain is built from TRBV19 and TRBJ2-7; maybe TRBD2 (5 bases). The CDR3 totals 14 residues. Trimming stripped 3 bases from V and 0 bases from J, with 9 bases between. Germline values: CDR1 LNHDA, CDR2 SQIVND (reference sequence). The CDR3 sequence: CASSMTGSSYEQYF. In nucleotides, the CDR3 is TGTGCCAGTAGTATGACGGGGAGCTCCTACGAGCAGTACTTC. Together with reference TRBV19 and TRBJ2-7, the CDR3 gives the full variable domain: DGGITQSPKYLFRKEGQNVTLSCEQNLNHDAMYWYRQDPGQGLRLIYYSQIVNDFQKGDIAEGYSVSREKKESFPLTVTSAQKNPTAFYLCASSMTGSSYEQYFGPGTRLTVT.

The chain joins TRBV6-1 to TRBJ1-2, with 7 bases lining up with TRBD1. The germline V gene has CDR1 MNHNS and CDR2 SASEGT. J was trimmed by 4 bases and V by 1 base; bases with no gene match: 6. The CDR3 sequence is 15 residues long. This CDR3 reads CASSEVGGEAYGYTF. For the CDR3, the DNA is TGTGCCAGCAGTGAAGTAGGGGGCGAGGCCTATGGCTACACCTTC.

Relative to its sample, this clone is medium-sized. The chain has TRBV4-1 and TRBJ2-7, with 8 bases identical to TRBD1. The germline CDR1 and CDR2 sequences are MGHRA and YSYEKL. The trim removed 5 bases at V and 3 bases at J, leaving 6 bases unmatched. This CDR3 is built from 14 residues. The CDR3 here is CASSSQGAYYEQYF. CDR3 in DNA: TGCGCCAGCAGCTCCCAGGGGGCGTACTACGAGCAGTACTTC.

Only a few counts were recorded for this clone. The V gene is TRBV10-1, the J gene TRBJ1-2; D is undetermined. CDR3 size: 10 residues. The germline V gene encodes CDR1 WNHNN and CDR2 SYGVQD (reference sequence). The V end was cut by 6 bases, the J end by 6 bases, with 5 bases between. The CDR3 protein is CASRGDGYTF. The CDR3 DNA is TGCGCCAGCAGGGGAGATGGCTACACCTTC.